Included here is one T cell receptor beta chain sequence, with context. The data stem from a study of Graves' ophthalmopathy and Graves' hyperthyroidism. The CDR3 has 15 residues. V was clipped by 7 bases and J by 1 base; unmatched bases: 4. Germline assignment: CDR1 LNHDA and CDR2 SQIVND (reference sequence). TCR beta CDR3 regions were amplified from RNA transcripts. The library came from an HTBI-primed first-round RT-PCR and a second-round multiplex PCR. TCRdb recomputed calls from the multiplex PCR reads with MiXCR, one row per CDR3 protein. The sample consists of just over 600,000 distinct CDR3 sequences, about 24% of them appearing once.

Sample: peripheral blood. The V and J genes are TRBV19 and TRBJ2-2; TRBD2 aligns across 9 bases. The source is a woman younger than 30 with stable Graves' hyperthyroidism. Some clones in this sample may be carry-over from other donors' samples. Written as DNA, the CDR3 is TGTGCCAGTATCGGACTAGCGCTGAACACCGGGGAGCTGTTTTTT. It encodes CASIGLALNTGELFF.